Only one count was recorded for the clone carrying this T cell receptor beta chain. Its cognate antigen is unknown. The source of the sample is a study of T cells in Graves' hyperthyroidism and ophthalmopathy. Study-level findings and limits: Most thyroid clonotypes that were expanded above 0.001 also turned up in blood.

Germline V gene sequence: CDR1 LGHNA, CDR2 YNFKEQ. This CDR3 is built from 16 residues. V was clipped by 1 base and J by 6 bases; unmatched bases: 12. The study defined stable Graves' hyperthyroidism as no ophthalmopathy progression within 18 months. Patients having uncontrolled infection, another autoimmune disease, pregnancy or lactation were not included. PBMCs were obtained from 10 ml fresh peripheral blood. TCR beta CDR3 regions were amplified from RNA. With the HTBI primer set, the TCR CDR3 went through a first round of RT-PCR. One entry per CDR3 protein results from TCRdb running MiXCR on the multiplex PCR reads. Of 750,000 to 900,000 distinct CDR3 sequences in the sample, 38% were seen once.

This chain connects TRBV4-2 to TRBJ2-7, with 7 bases identical to TRBD2. The sequence derives from a man between 18 and 35 years old with Graves' hyperthyroidism. Sequenced sample: blood. CDR3 sequence: CASSQGPGLYLGEQYF. CDR3 coding DNA: TGTGCCAGCAGCCAAGGTCCGGGACTATACCTTGGCGAGCAGTACTTC.